This record concerns one T cell receptor (beta chain) sequence. What it binds is not known. The data derive from a study of T cell responses to AZD1222 COVID-19 vaccine. Findings and limits, study-wide: Repertoire sampling was restricted to post-peak T cell response timepoints.

CDR3 length: 13 residues. Trimming removed 4 bases from V and 4 bases from J, with 12 bases in between. Germline V gene lookup returns CDR1 SGHKS and CDR2 YYEKEE (reference sequence). Profiled with immunoSEQ multiplex PCR; TCRdb holds only in-frame clones, not every one. The table includes tens of thousands of clones, 85% to 90% detected once. This chain connects TRBV5-5 to TRBJ2-7; perhaps D is TRBD1 or TRBD2 (5 bases each). The sample here was peripheral blood, taken 28 days after the second AZD1222 dose. The sequence came from an adult who received the AZD1222 COVID-19 vaccine. CDR3 DNA: TGTGCCAGCAGCGGGGGTTCACAGTACGAGCAGTACTTC. It translates to CASSGGSQYEQYF.